The rows below give T cell receptor beta chains drawn from one sample of a study of blood T cell repertoires in COVID-19. The data were produced by immunoSEQ multiplex PCR, yet TCRdb's version contains in-frame clones alone and is incomplete. Among under 200,000 clones listed, approximately 91% were seen once. The specimen was peripheral blood. These receptor sequences come from a man between 65 and 85 years old with active or convalescent COVID-19. CDR3s include the opening cysteine and the closing phenylalanine or tryptophan. The order of the fields is V gene, clone size, J gene, D gene, CDR3 protein, CDR3 DNA. The D gene is left open where the match is weak. For some rows the clone size is stated as once, few or many, or as a class when expanded; others skip it.

V: TRBV23-1; size: NA; J: TRBJ2-3; D: TRBD2; CDR3: CASTPPGTPRRTSGRAVDTQYF; DNA: TGCGCCAGCACCCCTCCCGGGACTCCTAGACGAACTAGCGGGAGGGCCGTGGATACGCAGTATTTT
V: TRBV9; size: NA; J: TRBJ2-3; D: NA; CDR3: CASSVTRNTDTQYF; DNA: TGTGCCAGCAGCGTGACTCGCAACACAGATACGCAGTATTTT
V: TRBV6-1; size: NA; J: TRBJ2-1; D: NA; CDR3: CASSDGPKQFF; DNA: TGTGCCAGCAGTGACGGTCCGAAGCAGTTCTTC
V: TRBV3-1/TRBV3-2; size: NA; J: TRBJ2-7; D: TRBD1; CDR3: CASSQGQGSEQYF; DNA: TGTGCCAGCAGCCAAGGACAGGGCTCCGAGCAGTACTTC
V: TRBV6-5; size: NA; J: TRBJ1-1; D: NA; CDR3: CASSQDTLNTEAFF; DNA: TGTGCCAGCAGCCAAGACACCTTGAACACTGAAGCTTTCTTT
V: TRBV6-2/TRBV6-3; size: NA; J: TRBJ2-1; D: TRBD1; CDR3: CASSYPRGRTGNNNEQFF; DNA: TGTGCCAGCAGTTACCCAAGGGGGCGGACAGGAAACAATAATGAGCAGTTCTTC
V: TRBV9; size: NA; J: TRBJ2-3; D: NA; CDR3: CASSVRGRGTDTQYF; DNA: TGTGCCAGCAGCGTACGAGGCAGGGGCACAGATACGCAGTATTTT
V: TRBV6-2/TRBV6-3; size: NA; J: TRBJ1-5; D: NA; CDR3: CASSSLQVQPQHF; DNA: TGTGCCAGCAGTTCCCTACAGGTGCAGCCCCAGCATTTT
V: TRBV28; size: NA; J: TRBJ2-3; D: TRBD1; CDR3: CASRPGQGSDTQYF; DNA: TGTGCCAGCAGGCCGGGACAGGGTTCAGATACGCAGTATTTT
V: TRBV19; size: NA; J: TRBJ2-3; D: NA; CDR3: CASSMILRDTDTQYF; DNA: TGTGCCAGTAGTATGATACTCCGGGACACAGATACGCAGTATTTT
V: TRBV30; size: NA; J: TRBJ1-2; D: NA; CDR3: CALSDPNYGYTF; DNA: TGTGCCTTAAGCGACCCGAACTATGGCTACACCTTC
V: TRBV7-9; size: few; J: TRBJ2-7; D: TRBD2; CDR3: CASSLDASGYEQYF; DNA: TGTGCCAGCAGCTTAGATGCTAGCGGTTACGAGCAGTACTTC
V: TRBV5-5; size: few; J: TRBJ1-1; D: NA; CDR3: CASSSQGLFATEAFF; DNA: TGTGCCAGCAGCTCCCAGGGATTATTTGCGACTGAAGCTTTCTTT
V: TRBV24-1; size: NA; J: TRBJ2-3; D: TRBD2; CDR3: CATSDSSSGRRTQYF; DNA: TGTGCCACCAGTGATTCCTCTAGCGGGAGGCGTACGCAGTATTTT
V: TRBV28; size: once; J: TRBJ1-2; D: NA; CDR3: CAARVSGGNYGYTF; DNA: TGTGCCGCTCGGGTCTCGGGAGGGAACTATGGCTACACCTTC
V: TRBV27; size: NA; J: TRBJ2-2; D: TRBD1; CDR3: CASSLSSFRTGRNTGELFF; DNA: TGTGCCAGCAGTTTATCGAGTTTCCGGACAGGGAGGAACACCGGGGAGCTGTTTTTT
V: TRBV10-2; size: NA; J: TRBJ2-3; D: TRBD2; CDR3: CASSDIAGGPTPSTDTQYF; DNA: TGCGCCAGCAGCGATATAGCGGGAGGGCCGACCCCTAGCACAGATACGCAGTATTTT
V: TRBV5-1; size: NA; J: TRBJ2-7; D: TRBD2; CDR3: CASTGTSRAVSSYEQYF; DNA: TGCGCCAGCACCGGGACTAGCCGGGCGGTCTCCTCCTACGAGCAGTACTTC
V: TRBV7-2; size: NA; J: TRBJ2-7; D: TRBD2; CDR3: CASSFGTSFYEQYF; DNA: TGTGCCAGCAGCTTCGGGACTAGCTTCTACGAGCAGTACTTC
V: TRBV18; size: NA; J: TRBJ2-2; D: TRBD1; CDR3: CASSGTGVTGELFF; DNA: TGTGCCAGCTCAGGCACAGGGGTTACCGGGGAGCTGTTTTTT
V: TRBV27; size: NA; J: TRBJ2-2; D: TRBD1; CDR3: CASSLGAYRGRDTGELFF; DNA: TGTGCCAGCAGTTTAGGGGCCTACAGGGGCCGAGACACCGGGGAGCTGTTTTTT
V: TRBV5-5; size: NA; J: TRBJ1-5; D: TRBD1; CDR3: CASSLTGGFLGPQHF; DNA: TGTGCCAGCAGCTTGACAGGGGGCTTCTTAGGGCCCCAGCATTTT
V: TRBV14; size: NA; J: TRBJ1-6; D: NA; CDR3: CASSHPGVNSPLHF; DNA: TGTGCCAGCAGCCACCCAGGGGTCAATTCACCCCTCCACTTT
V: TRBV29-1; size: NA; J: TRBJ1-1; D: TRBD1; CDR3: CSVQKTGGNTEAFF; DNA: TGCAGCGTCCAAAAAACAGGGGGTAACACTGAAGCTTTCTTT
V: TRBV4-3; size: NA; J: TRBJ1-3; D: TRBD1; CDR3: CASSQGGQGVGNTIYF; DNA: TGCGCCAGCAGCCAAGGAGGACAGGGGGTCGGAAACACCATATATTTT
V: TRBV28; size: NA; J: TRBJ1-5; D: TRBD1; CDR3: CASSLGQGWGNQPQHF; DNA: TGTGCCAGCAGTTTGGGACAGGGTTGGGGCAATCAGCCCCAGCATTTT
V: TRBV30; size: NA; J: TRBJ2-1; D: TRBD2; CDR3: CASHVVAGGKQFF; DNA: TGTGCCTCCCATGTAGTAGCGGGAGGGAAGCAGTTCTTC
V: TRBV24-1; size: NA; J: TRBJ2-2; D: NA; CDR3: CATSDGQGYTGELFF; DNA: TGTGCCACCAGTGATGGGCAGGGCTACACCGGGGAGCTGTTTTTT
V: TRBV19; size: NA; J: TRBJ2-1; D: NA; CDR3: CASSMAPGVNEQFF; DNA: TGTGCCAGTAGTATGGCCCCGGGTGTCAATGAGCAGTTCTTC
V: TRBV7-2; size: NA; J: TRBJ1-6; D: TRBD1; CDR3: CASSSWDRAISPLHF; DNA: TGTGCCAGCAGCTCATGGGACAGGGCTATTTCACCCCTCCACTTT
V: TRBV28; size: NA; J: TRBJ2-2; D: TRBD2; CDR3: CASTESGSVGELFF; DNA: TGTGCCAGCACCGAAAGCGGGAGTGTCGGGGAGCTGTTTTTT
V: TRBV6-5; size: NA; J: TRBJ2-1; D: TRBD2; CDR3: CASSYLAGYNNEQFF; DNA: TGTGCCAGCAGTTATCTAGCGGGGTATAACAATGAGCAGTTCTTC
V: TRBV19; size: NA; J: TRBJ1-4; D: NA; CDR3: CASSIGFGLTGEKLFF; DNA: TGTGCCAGTAGTATAGGATTTGGCCTTACGGGGGAAAAACTGTTTTTT
V: TRBV5-1; size: NA; J: TRBJ1-3; D: NA; CDR3: CASSPGGGNTIYF; DNA: TGCGCCAGCAGCCCCGGGGGTGGAAACACCATATATTTT
V: TRBV6-5; size: NA; J: TRBJ2-1; D: NA; CDR3: CASRVGRGAYNEQFF; DNA: TGTGCCAGCAGGGTGGGGCGGGGAGCCTACAATGAGCAGTTCTTC
V: TRBV5-1; size: NA; J: TRBJ2-2; D: TRBD2; CDR3: CASSVGTSWNTGELFF; DNA: TGCGCCAGCAGCGTGGGGACTAGCTGGAACACCGGGGAGCTGTTTTTT
V: TRBV28; size: NA; J: TRBJ2-5; D: NA; CDR3: CASRDGGPETQYF; DNA: TGTGCCAGCAGGGACGGGGGGCCGGAGACCCAGTACTTC
V: TRBV4-1; size: NA; J: TRBJ2-7; D: TRBD2; CDR3: CASSQSQTSGGPYEQYF; DNA: TGCGCCAGCAGCCAATCTCAGACTAGCGGGGGCCCCTACGAGCAGTACTTC
V: TRBV4-1; size: NA; J: TRBJ2-3; D: TRBD2; CDR3: CASSLPGGTTDTQYF; DNA: TGCGCCAGCAGCCTCCCGGGGGGGACCACAGATACGCAGTATTTT
V: TRBV3-1/TRBV3-2; size: NA; J: TRBJ2-3; D: NA; CDR3: CASSGADTQYF; DNA: TGTGCCAGCAGCGGAGCAGATACGCAGTATTTT
V: TRBV5-1; size: NA; J: TRBJ2-5; D: TRBD1; CDR3: CASSLMTGGLGETQYF; DNA: TGCGCCAGCAGCTTAATGACAGGGGGCTTGGGGGAGACCCAGTACTTC